What follows describes a single T cell receptor beta chain. Its matching antigen is unknown. The entry originates in a study of OX40 agonist ivuxolimab in advanced cancers. V lost 0 bases, J lost 1 base, and 9 bases lay in between. The CDR3 runs 15 residues. CDR1 and CDR2 (germline): SGHVS, FNYEAQ. TCRdb's copy holds only in-frame clones and misses some; the assay was immunoSEQ multiplex PCR. The table lists about 58,000 clones, around 84% of them singletons. Study results and caveats: Individuals who were partial responders at 0.1-3.0 mg/kg had clonal expansion that ranked among the lowest. Antigens targeted by the expanded peripheral T cells were not determined. At 0.1 to 3.0 mg/kg, clonal expansion of CD4+ and CD8+ blood T cells had occurred by week 6.

The material sequenced was CD4+ or CD8+ T cells sorted from blood, taken in a trial of the OX40 agonist ivuxolimab. The receptor was isolated from an adult with an advanced solid tumor such as melanoma, head and neck, liver or kidney cancer. V and J are TRBV7-6 and TRBJ1-1; D is ambiguous. The CDR3 here is CASSLAGASNTEAFF. In DNA form, the CDR3 reads TGTGCCAGCAGCTTAGCGGGAGCGTCGAACACTGAAGCTTTCTTT.